A selection of T cell receptor beta chains follows, all from one sample in a study of T cells in Graves' hyperthyroidism and ophthalmopathy. MiXCR was run by TCRdb on the multiplex PCR reads, yielding one entry per CDR3 protein. This table holds about 720,000 distinct CDR3 sequences, approximately 19% found once. Sequencing input: blood. Receptors originate from a woman in her forties or fifties with Graves' hyperthyroidism that later progressed to Graves' ophthalmopathy. Each CDR3 is given with its conserved first and last residue. The D gene is left open where the match is weak. Some rows have no size entry. The others give once, few or many, or a class for an expanded clone.

TRBJ2-7,many,TRBV5-1,.,CASSLRTPVIEQYF,TGCGCCAGCAGCTTGCGGACTCCGGTTATCGAGCAGTACTTC
TRBJ2-5,.,TRBV20-1,.,CSARDTEQETQYF,TGCAGTGCTAGAGACACAGAACAAGAGACCCAGTACTTC
TRBJ1-5,.,TRBV28,.,CASRRRAGGNQPQHF,TGTGCCAGCAGGCGACGGGCCGGGGGCAATCAGCCCCAGCATTTT
TRBJ1-2,.,TRBV19,.,CASSIQGRGRGYTF,TGTGCCAGTAGTATACAGGGTCGAGGTCGTGGCTACACCTTC
TRBJ2-2,few,TRBV5-1,.,CASSLWDANTGELFF,TGCGCCAGCAGCTTGTGGGATGCGAACACCGGGGAGCTGTTTTTT
TRBJ1-1,many,TRBV11-2,TRBD1,CASSLVGQLVSNTEAFF,TGTGCCAGCAGCTTGGTGGGACAGCTAGTGTCGAACACTGAAGCTTTCTTT
TRBJ2-7,many,TRBV18,.,CASLGSGYEQYF,TGTGCCAGCTTAGGAAGCGGCTACGAGCAGTACTTC
TRBJ2-1,.,TRBV4-1,TRBD1,CASSQSTGANEQFF,TGCGCCAGCAGCCAATCCACAGGGGCCAATGAGCAGTTCTTC
TRBJ2-5,.,TRBV4-1,TRBD1,CASSPYRGETQYF,TGCGCCAGCAGCCCGTACAGGGGGGAGACCCAGTACTTC
TRBJ1-3,few,TRBV9,.,CASAGTGSSGNTIYF,TGTGCCAGCGCAGGAACGGGGAGTTCTGGAAACACCATATATTTT
TRBJ2-5,few,TRBV6-4,.,CASSKSTVKETQYF,TGTGCCAGCAGTAAGAGTACGGTGAAAGAGACCCAGTACTTC
TRBJ2-1,.,TRBV4-1,.,CASSQEGGAGNEQFF,TGCGCCAGCAGCCAAGAGGGGGGGGCTGGCAATGAGCAGTTCTTC
TRBJ1-1,.,TRBV19,TRBD1,CASSRPGGEDWGNTEAFF,TGTGCCAGTAGTAGGCCAGGGGGCGAGGATTGGGGGAACACTGAAGCTTTCTTT
TRBJ2-5,few,TRBV27,.,CASSLFPGPQETQYF,TGTGCCAGCAGTTTATTCCCGGGCCCCCAAGAGACCCAGTACTTC
TRBJ1-4,many,TRBV3-1,.,CASSQEGRGKLFF,TGTGCCAGCAGCCAAGAAGGGCGCGGAAAACTGTTTTTT
TRBJ2-1,few,TRBV18,.,CASSPGPDREQFF,TGTGCCAGCTCACCCGGACCCGATCGGGAGCAGTTCTTC
TRBJ1-2,.,TRBV27,.,CASRVQAGGYTF,TGTGCCAGCAGAGTACAGGCCGGTGGCTACACCTTC
TRBJ1-5,few,TRBV4-1,TRBD1,CASSQDPGQGARQPQHF,TGCGCCAGCAGCCAGGATCCGGGACAGGGGGCGAGACAGCCCCAGCATTTT
TRBJ2-1,few,TRBV14,.,CASSQGQHSYNEQFF,TGTGCCAGCAGCCAGGGACAACACTCCTACAATGAGCAGTTCTTC
TRBJ1-1,few,TRBV7-9,.,CASSLSAPLNTEAFF,TGTGCCAGCAGCCTGTCGGCGCCTCTCAACACTGAAGCTTTCTTT
TRBJ1-6,few,TRBV4-2,.,CASSQEWFRGNSPLHF,TGTGCCAGCAGCCAAGAATGGTTCCGGGGCAATTCACCCCTCCACTTT
TRBJ2-3,few,TRBV3-1,TRBD2,CASSQLAGGPSDTQYF,TGTGCCAGCAGCCAGCTAGCGGGGGGGCCGTCAGATACGCAGTATTTT
TRBJ1-1,many,TRBV18,.,CASSPSGARVEAFF,TGTGCCAGCTCACCATCAGGGGCGCGGGTTGAAGCTTTCTTT
TRBJ2-3,.,TRBV7-2,.,CASSLVGSGRDTQYF,TGTGCCAGCAGCTTAGTCGGGTCGGGTAGGGACACGCAGTATTTT
TRBJ1-2,.,TRBV7-6,.,CASSEGLRANYGYTF,TGTGCCAGCAGCGAGGGTCTCAGAGCTAACTATGGCTACACCTTC
TRBJ1-4,.,TRBV4-1,.,CASSQVYGETNEKLFF,TGCGCCAGCAGCCAAGTATATGGAGAAACTAATGAAAAACTGTTTTTT
TRBJ1-1,many,TRBV27,.,CASSETPPYGSEAFF,TGTGCCAGCAGCGAAACCCCCCCCTACGGCTCTGAAGCTTTCTTT
TRBJ2-5,.,TRBV6-1,.,CASSRPLQGEQETQYF,TGTGCCAGCAGTCGTCCATTACAGGGAGAACAAGAGACCCAGTACTTC
TRBJ2-1,.,TRBV4-1,TRBD2,CASRRLLAGGYNEQFF,TGCGCCAGCAGGCGACTACTAGCGGGGGGATACAATGAGCAGTTCTTC
TRBJ2-1,.,TRBV2,TRBD2,CASRKLTGTRGGGEQFF,TGTGCCAGCAGAAAACTAACAGGGACTCGCGGGGGGGGTGAGCAGTTCTTC
TRBJ2-5,many,TRBV6-2/TRBV6-3,.,CASSYSNRNQETQYF,TGTGCCAGCAGTTACTCGAACCGAAACCAAGAGACCCAGTACTTC
TRBJ1-3,few,TRBV2,TRBD1,CASSQTGSDGNTIYF,TGTGCCAGCAGTCAGACAGGGAGCGATGGAAACACCATATATTTT
TRBJ1-5,many,TRBV11-2,.,CASSLDVGQGQPQHF,TGTGCCAGCAGCTTAGATGTGGGGCAGGGGCAGCCCCAGCATTTT
TRBJ2-5,few,TRBV10-3,.,CAISELSGRETQYF,TGTGCCATCAGTGAGTTGTCGGGACGGGAGACCCAGTACTTC
TRBJ2-2,.,TRBV19,TRBD2,CASSMRLAGGFTGELFF,TGTGCCAGTAGTATGCGGCTAGCGGGGGGTTTCACCGGGGAGCTGTTTTTT
TRBJ1-1,many,TRBV9,.,CASSLSTGASNTEAFF,TGTGCCAGCAGCCTTTCGACGGGAGCCTCGAACACTGAAGCTTTCTTT
TRBJ1-1,.,TRBV6-1,.,CASSEQATHIGMNTEAFF,TGTGCCAGCAGTGAACAGGCCACCCATATTGGAATGAACACTGAAGCTTTCTTT
TRBJ2-5,many,TRBV20-1,TRBD2,CSARDGGTSGGYQETQYF,TGCAGTGCTAGAGATGGAGGGACTAGCGGGGGGTACCAAGAGACCCAGTACTTC
TRBJ2-3,.,TRBV27,TRBD1,CASRDPGQATDTQYF,TGTGCCAGCAGGGACCCGGGACAGGCCACAGATACGCAGTATTTT